The clone carrying this T cell receptor beta chain was picked up a small number of times. Germline V gene data show CDR1 as SGHRS and CDR2 as YFSETQ. Trimming removed 0 bases from V and 1 base from J; junction bases left unmatched: 9. The CDR3 loop spans 18 amino acids. This sample was taken from a study of low-dose radiotherapy and immunotherapy resistance in tumors. First-strand cDNA relied on TRAV- and TRBV-specific primers spanning alpha and beta chains. A constant-region primer paired with the V-primer adapter amplified TCRs over 20 PCR cycles. TCRdb analysed the reads with MiXCR anew, one entry per CDR3 protein. The data show roughly 13,000 distinct CDR3 sequences, 60% seen once.

This TCR derives from a human donor with advanced metastatic prostate, ovarian, gallbladder or colorectal cancer (not recorded which). This table probably holds off-target reads from a library built for another chain. The chain carries TRBV5-1 and TRBJ1-1; 10 bases map to TRBD1. CDR3 bases: TGCGCCAGCAGCTTGGGTGGGACAGGGGATAGGTGGAACACTGAAGCTTTCTTT. Translation gives CASSLGGTGDRWNTEAFF.